This TCR beta chain stems from a study of T cells expressing NK-cell markers. Germline V gives CDR1 LGHDT, CDR2 YNNKEL (reference sequence). CDR3 size: 15 residues. Production of TCR beta cDNA relied on 5'RACE template switching with UMIs. With the 5' RACE reads reprocessed, TCRdb shows one record per CDR3 protein and no DNA. The sample totals about 550,000 distinct CDR3 sequences. This receptor was taken from a man between 18 and 29 years old in good health. The chain has TRBV3-1 and TRBJ2-1. Sequenced material: blood T cells: a sorted CD56 or NKG2C T cell subset, CD4+ or CD8+ T cells, or bulk PBMC T cells (not recorded which). The CDR3 loop is CASSQVSMKNNEQFF.